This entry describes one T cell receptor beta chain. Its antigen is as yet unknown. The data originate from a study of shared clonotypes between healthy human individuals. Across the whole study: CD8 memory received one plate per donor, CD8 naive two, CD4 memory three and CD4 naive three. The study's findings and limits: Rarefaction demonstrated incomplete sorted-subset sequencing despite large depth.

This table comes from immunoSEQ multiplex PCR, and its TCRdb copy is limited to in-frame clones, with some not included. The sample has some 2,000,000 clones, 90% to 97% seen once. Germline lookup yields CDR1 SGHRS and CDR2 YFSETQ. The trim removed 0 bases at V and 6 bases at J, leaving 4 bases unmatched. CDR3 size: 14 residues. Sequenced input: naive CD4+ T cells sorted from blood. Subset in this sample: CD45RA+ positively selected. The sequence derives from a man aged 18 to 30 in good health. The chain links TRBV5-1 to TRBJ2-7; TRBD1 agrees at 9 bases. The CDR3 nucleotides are TGCGCCAGCAGCTTGGCCGGACAGGGGACCGAGCAGTACTTC. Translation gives CASSLAGQGTEQYF. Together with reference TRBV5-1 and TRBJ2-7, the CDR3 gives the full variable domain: KAGVTQTPRYLIKTRGQQVTLSCSPISGHRSVSWYQQTPGQGLQFLFEYFSETQRNKGNFPGRFSGRQFSNSRSEMNVSTLELGDSALYLCASSLAGQGTEQYFGPGTRLTVT.